The 20 T cell receptor beta chains listed next were all sequenced from one sample in a study of Graves' ophthalmopathy and Graves' hyperthyroidism. Amplifying from RNA transcripts, the study obtained TCR beta CDR3 regions. The first-round RT-PCR employed HTBI primers together with the Qiagen OneStep RT-PCR kit. A multiplex PCR was then performed as the second round. Using its own MiXCR run on the multiplex PCR reads, TCRdb lists one record per CDR3 protein. Among 1 million to 1.3 million distinct CDR3 sequences listed, about two fifths were seen once. The sequencing input was peripheral blood or thyroid tissue (not recorded which). The source is an adult man with Graves' hyperthyroidism.

This clonotype was detected ten times or more. V is TRBV6-5 and J is TRBJ1-5, with D possibly being TRBD1 (5 bases). The V end lost 0 bases, the J end lost 2 bases, and 11 bases lay between the germline ends. The CDR3 loop spans 16 amino acids. Germline V gives CDR1 MNHEY, CDR2 SVGAGI. As DNA, the CDR3 is TGTGCCAGCAGTTACTCGGGGCGCGGGGGCAATCAGCCCCAGCATTTT. Residues: CASSYSGRGGNQPQHF.

V gene TRBV20-1 combines with J gene TRBJ2-2; tentative D call: TRBD1 (5 bases). V lost 6 bases and J 0 bases, leaving 17 bases between the germline ends. The CDR3 has 16 residues. Germline V lookup: CDR1 DFQATT, CDR2 SNEGSKA (reference sequence). CDR3 sequence (DNA): TGCAGTGCCGAGAGCGCAGGGTTAGCGAACACCGGGGAGCTGTTTTTT. Translation: CSAESAGLANTGELFF.

This chain uses TRBV28 with TRBJ1-5, with D possibly matching TRBD1 (5 bases). The CDR3 loop spans 15 amino acids. The ends were cut back, 5 bases at V and 4 bases at J, with 15 bases in the middle. Germline lookup yields CDR1 MDHEN and CDR2 SYDVKM. The CDR3 DNA sequence: TGTGCCAGCAGTCGGCTCGGGTCAGGGAATCAGCCCCAGCATTTT. This translates into CASSRLGSGNQPQHF.

The J gene is TRBJ2-7, the V gene TRBV7-2, with 7 bases matching TRBD1. Germline CDR1 SGHTA, CDR2 FQGNSA. The CDR3 totals 15 residues. Trimming at V came to 5 bases and at J to 3 bases, leaving 10 bases not matched to a gene. The CDR3 nucleotides read TGTGCCAGCAGCGTTGTAGATCCAGGGGGCTACGAGCAGTACTTC. This encodes CASSVVDPGGYEQYF.

This clonotype was seen repeatedly, ten times or more. The chain uses TRBV20-1 and TRBJ1-1; 8 bases align to TRBD1. The germline gives CDR1 DFQATT, CDR2 SNEGSKA (reference sequence). V was clipped by 0 bases and J by 1 base; unmatched bases: 7. This CDR3 spans 16 amino acids. The CDR3: CSARDLGRGPNTEAFF. In DNA form, the CDR3 reads TGCAGTGCTAGAGATCTCGGCAGGGGGCCGAACACTGAAGCTTTCTTT.

This clonotype was counted once. The chain uses TRBV29-1 and TRBJ1-1; D is undetermined. The ends were cut back, 7 bases at V and 6 bases at J, with 6 bases in the middle. Germline V lookup: CDR1 SQVTM, CDR2 ANQGSEA. CDR3 length: 9 amino acids. The CDR3 spells CSGGPEAFF. The CDR3 DNA reads TGCAGCGGAGGACCTGAAGCTTTCTTT.

This rearrangement joins TRBV9 to TRBJ2-6; D gene ambiguous. The germline V gene has CDR1 SGDLS and CDR2 YYNGEE. Trimming cost V 3 bases and J 9 bases, with 7 bases left between them. The CDR3 is 12 residues long. The CDR3 reads CASSGAVNVLTF. The CDR3 region has the DNA TGTGCCAGCAGCGGGGCAGTCAACGTCCTGACTTTC.

The chain links TRBV4-2 to TRBJ1-6; tentatively, D is TRBD1 (6 bases). V was clipped by 9 bases and J by 9 bases, with 18 bases between them. The CDR3 totals 14 residues. Looked up from germline, CDR1 is LGHNA and CDR2 is YNFKEQ. The CDR3 DNA reads as TGTGCCAGTACTATTGGGCAGGGGACTTCACCCCTCCACTTT. Encoded protein: CASTIGQGTSPLHF.

This clonotype was recorded at least ten times. The gene calls are TRBV10-2 and TRBJ2-5; tentatively, D is TRBD2 (5 bases). Germline loops: CDR1 WSHSY, CDR2 SAAADI. The CDR3 spans 12 residues. Trimming removed 4 bases at V and 9 bases at J, with 12 bases between. CDR3 bases: TGCGCCAGCAGTGCGCCGTCCGGGGCCCAGTACTTC. Protein product: CASSAPSGAQYF.

The gene calls are TRBV12-3 or TRBV12-4 and TRBJ2-7; D unclear. The ends were cut back, 6 bases at V and 2 bases at J, with 14 bases in the middle. The CDR3 sequence is 14 residues long. CDR3 sequence reads: CASRTQSLAYEQYF. CDR3 nucleotides: TGTGCCAGCAGGACCCAATCCTTAGCCTACGAGCAGTACTTC.

The J gene is TRBJ2-2, the V gene TRBV25-1; 8 nucleotides align to TRBD1. CDR3 length: 15 residues. V shed 3 bases and J 10 bases; nucleotides not matched to a gene: 10. Germline assignment: CDR1 MGHDK and CDR2 SYGVNS. The CDR3 protein is CASSDDPTGVEELFF. The CDR3 coding sequence is TGTGCCAGCAGTGACGACCCGACAGGGGTAGAGGAGCTGTTTTTT.

This clonotype was counted only a few times. This rearrangement joins TRBV5-6 to TRBJ2-5, with TRBD2 matching over 13 bases. Germline V CDR1 and CDR2: SGHDT, YYEEEE. With V trimmed by 4 bases and J by 4 bases, 19 bases remained unmatched. The CDR3 length is 20 residues. CDR3 protein: CASSQITSGRASAVRETQYF. CDR3 in DNA: TGTGCCAGCAGCCAAATAACTAGCGGGAGGGCCAGCGCTGTCCGAGAGACCCAGTACTTC.

The table lists this clonotype with many counts. The rearrangement joins TRBV9 to TRBJ2-2; D gene unclear. Trimming removed 1 base at V and 1 base at J, with 8 bases between. The CDR3 totals 15 residues. The germline gives CDR1 SGDLS, CDR2 YYNGEE. The CDR3: CASSVRVGNTGELFF. The CDR3 DNA reads TGTGCCAGCAGCGTAAGGGTGGGGAACACCGGGGAGCTGTTTTTT.

This clonotype was counted a few times. This chain connects TRBV19 to TRBJ1-5, with 12 positions matching TRBD1. The CDR3 has 16 amino acids. The V gene's germline CDR1 is LNHDA and CDR2 SQIVND (reference sequence). J gave up 8 bases and V 9 bases, and 14 bases lay outside the gene matches. In nucleotides, the CDR3 is TGTGCCAGCAGTTACCCGGGACAGGGGGCTGGGGAGCCCCAGCATTTT. Translation gives CASSYPGQGAGEPQHF. The full variable domain, rest sourced from reference TRBV19 and TRBJ1-5, is DGGITQSPKYLFRKEGQNVTLSCEQNLNHDAMYWYRQDPGQGLRLIYYSQIVNDFQKGDIAEGYSVSREKKESFPLTVTSAQKNPTAFYLCASSYPGQGAGEPQHFGDGTRLSIL.

J is TRBJ1-5 and V is TRBV19; TRBD1 aligns across 9 bases. The CDR3 extends over 16 amino acids. Germline V gene lookup returns CDR1 LNHDA and CDR2 SQIVND (reference sequence). After removal of 5 bases from V and 7 bases from J, the junction contained 12 bases not matched to a gene. CDR3 amino acids: CASSSTDRGGRQPQHF. The CDR3 region has the DNA TGTGCCAGTAGTTCGACGGACAGGGGCGGCAGGCAGCCCCAGCATTTT.

The V and J genes are TRBV20-1 and TRBJ1-6, with D maybe TRBD1 (6 bases). This CDR3 region has 14 residues. V lost 0 bases, J lost 7 bases, and 10 bases lay in between. Germline CDR1 reads DFQATT; CDR2 reads SNEGSKA (reference sequence). CDR3: CSARDKGGNSPLHF. CDR3 bases: TGCAGTGCTAGAGATAAGGGGGGAAATTCACCCCTCCACTTT.

This clonotype was counted at least ten times. The chain recombines TRBV12-3 or TRBV12-4 with TRBJ1-2; 9 bases are a match to TRBD1. The CDR3 consists of 13 residues. The junction had 7 bases not matched to a gene; V was cut back by 7 bases and J by 7 bases. The CDR3 DNA reads TGTGCCAGCAAGGGGGGACAGGGCAGTGGCTACACCTTC. Protein sequence: CASKGGQGSGYTF.

This chain uses TRBV2 with TRBJ2-6; possibly TRBD1 or TRBD2 for D (5 bases each). The CDR3 is 15 amino acids. V dropped 9 bases and J dropped 3 bases, with 15 bases sitting between them. CDR1 is SNHLY and CDR2 is FYNNEI in the germline V gene. CDR3 coding DNA: TGTGCCAGTGACCGGGACCTCAGTGGGGCCAACGTCCTGACTTTC. This codes for CASDRDLSGANVLTF.

The chain couples TRBV5-4 to TRBJ2-7; D tentatively fits TRBD1 or TRBD2 (5 bases each). The germline V and J ends were trimmed by 4 bases and 1 base, with 18 bases remaining between them. Germline V gene lookup returns CDR1 SGHNT and CDR2 YYREEE (reference sequence). The CDR3 spans 16 residues. Here the CDR3 reads CASSAYPGTGSYEQYF. CDR3 nucleotide sequence: TGTGCCAGCAGCGCTTACCCCGGGACGGGATCCTACGAGCAGTACTTC.

The genes are TRBV7-2 and TRBJ1-6; 8 nucleotides match TRBD1. The germline V gene has CDR1 SGHTA and CDR2 FQGNSA. The V segment lost 5 bases and the J segment 10 bases; nucleotides outside the gene matches: 16. This CDR3 comprises 17 residues. The CDR3 DNA follows: TGTGCCAGCAGCCCAAATTCGGGACAGGTTCGAGGATCACCCCTCCACTTT. This codes for CASSPNSGQVRGSPLHF. The full variable domain, rest sourced from reference TRBV7-2 and TRBJ1-6, is GAGVSQSPSNKVTEKGKDVELRCDPISGHTALYWYRQSLGQGLEFLIYFQGNSAPDKSGLPSDRFSAERTGGSVSTLTIQRTQQEDSAVYLCASSPNSGQVRGSPLHFGNGTRLTVT.